This T cell receptor beta chain is drawn from a study of OX40 agonist ivuxolimab in advanced cancers. Turning to the study itself: A male proportion of approximately 83% was recorded, with mean age approximately 56 years and range roughly 23 to 85.

Study findings and constraints: Antigen targets of the expanded peripheral T cells went undetermined.

Method: immunoSEQ multiplex PCR; TCRdb's copy keeps in-frame clones and lacks some. The sample includes approximately 46,000 clones, approximately 77% of them seen just once. Per the germline V gene, CDR1 is SGHTA and CDR2 is FQGTGA. The CDR3 has 15 amino acids. V shed 5 bases and J shed 9 bases, with 20 bases lying between them. The timepoints at which blood was sampled were baseline, cycle 4 day 1, and cycle 7 day 1. Regarding this clone: Its specificity is unknown.

The chain joins TRBV7-3 to TRBJ2-1, with D possibly matching TRBD2 (5 bases). Specimen: CD4+ or CD8+ T cells sorted from blood, collected in a trial of the OX40 agonist ivuxolimab. The origin of this receptor is an adult with an advanced solid tumor such as melanoma, head and neck, liver or kidney cancer. CDR3 nucleotide sequence: TGTGCCAGCAGCCCCTCCCGCGGCGGGCCGGGTGAGCAGTTCTTC. Translation: CASSPSRGGPGEQFF. Full variable domain (rest looked up from reference TRBV7-3 and TRBJ2-1): GAGVSQTPSNKVTEKGKYVELRCDPISGHTALYWYRQSLGQGPEFLIYFQGTGAADDSGLPNDRFFAVRPEGSVSTLKIQRTERGDSAVYLCASSPSRGGPGEQFFGPGTRLTVL.